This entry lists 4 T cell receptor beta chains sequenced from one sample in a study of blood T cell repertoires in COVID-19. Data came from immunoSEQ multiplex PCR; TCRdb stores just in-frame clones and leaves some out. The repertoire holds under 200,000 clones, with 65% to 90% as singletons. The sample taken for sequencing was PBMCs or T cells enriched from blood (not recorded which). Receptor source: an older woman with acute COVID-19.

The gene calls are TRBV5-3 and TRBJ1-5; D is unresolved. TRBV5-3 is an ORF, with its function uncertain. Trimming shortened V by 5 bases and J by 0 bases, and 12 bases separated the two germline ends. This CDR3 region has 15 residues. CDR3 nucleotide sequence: TGTGCCAGAAGTTCTTATGAGTGTAGCAATCAGCCCCAGCATTTT. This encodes CARSSYECSNQPQHF.

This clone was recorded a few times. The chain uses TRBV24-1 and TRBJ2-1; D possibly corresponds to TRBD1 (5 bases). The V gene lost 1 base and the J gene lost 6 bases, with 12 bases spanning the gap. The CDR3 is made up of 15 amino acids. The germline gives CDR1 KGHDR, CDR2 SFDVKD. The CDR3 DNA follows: TGTGCCACCAGTGATTTAAGACAGTACCCCAATGAGCAGTTCTTC. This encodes CATSDLRQYPNEQFF.

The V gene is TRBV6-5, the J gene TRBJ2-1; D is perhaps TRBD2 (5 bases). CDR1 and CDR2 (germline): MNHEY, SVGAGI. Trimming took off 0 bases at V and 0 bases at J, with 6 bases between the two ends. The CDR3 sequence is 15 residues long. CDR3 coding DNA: TGTGCCAGCAGTTACTCGGGGAGCTCCTACAATGAGCAGTTCTTC. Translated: CASSYSGSSYNEQFF.

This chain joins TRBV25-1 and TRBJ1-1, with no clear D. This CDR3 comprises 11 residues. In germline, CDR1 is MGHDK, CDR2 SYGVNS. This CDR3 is CAAAEETEAFF. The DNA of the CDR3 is TGTGCAGCGGCCGAGGAGACTGAAGCTTTCTTT. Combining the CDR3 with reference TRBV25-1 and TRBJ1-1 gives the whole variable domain EADIYQTPRYLVIGTGKKITLECSQTMGHDKMYWYQQDPGMELHLIHYSYGVNSTEKGDLSSESTVSRIRTEHFPLTLESARPSHTSQYLCAAAEETEAFFGQGTRLTVV.